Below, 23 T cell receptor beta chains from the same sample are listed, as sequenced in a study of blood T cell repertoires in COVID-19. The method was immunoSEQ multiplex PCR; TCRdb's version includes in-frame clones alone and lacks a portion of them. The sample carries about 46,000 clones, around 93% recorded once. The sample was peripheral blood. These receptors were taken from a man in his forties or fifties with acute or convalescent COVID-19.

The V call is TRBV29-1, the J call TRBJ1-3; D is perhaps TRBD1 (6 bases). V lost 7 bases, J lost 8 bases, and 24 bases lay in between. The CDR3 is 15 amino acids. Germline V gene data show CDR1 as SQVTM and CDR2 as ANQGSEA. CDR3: CSAGRRTEKGDTIYF. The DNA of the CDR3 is TGCAGCGCTGGAAGGAGGACAGAAAAAGGGGACACCATATATTTT.

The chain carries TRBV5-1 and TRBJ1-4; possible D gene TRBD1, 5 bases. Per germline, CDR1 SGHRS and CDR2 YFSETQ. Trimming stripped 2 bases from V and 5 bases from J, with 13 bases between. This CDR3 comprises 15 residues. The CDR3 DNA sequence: TGCGCCAGCAGCTTAGGGACGGGAGTAAATGAAAAACTGTTTTTT. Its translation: CASSLGTGVNEKLFF.

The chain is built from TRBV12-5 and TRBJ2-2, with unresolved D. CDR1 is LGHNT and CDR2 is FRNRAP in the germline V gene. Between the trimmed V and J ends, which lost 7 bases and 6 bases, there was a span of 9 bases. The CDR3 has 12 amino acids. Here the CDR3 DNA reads TGTGCTAGTGCCCCGGGTCCCGGGGAGCTGTTTTTT. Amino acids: CASAPGPGELFF.

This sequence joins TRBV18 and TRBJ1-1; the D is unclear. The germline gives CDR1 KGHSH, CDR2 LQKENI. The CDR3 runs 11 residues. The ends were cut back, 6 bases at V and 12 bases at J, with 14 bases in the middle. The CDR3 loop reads CASSREGMTFF. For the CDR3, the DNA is TGTGCCAGCTCTAGGGAGGGAATGACTTTCTTT.

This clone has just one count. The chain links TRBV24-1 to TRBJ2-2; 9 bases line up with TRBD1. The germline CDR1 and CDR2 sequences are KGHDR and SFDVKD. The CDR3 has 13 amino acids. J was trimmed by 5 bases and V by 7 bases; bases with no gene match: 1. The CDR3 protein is CATRTGGTGELFF. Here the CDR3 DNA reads TGTGCCACCAGGACAGGGGGGACCGGGGAGCTGTTTTTT.

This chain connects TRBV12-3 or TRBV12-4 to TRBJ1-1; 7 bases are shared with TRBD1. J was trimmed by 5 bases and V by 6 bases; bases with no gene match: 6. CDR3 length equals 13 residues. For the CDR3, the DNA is TGTGCCAGCAGCCCAGAGGGGGCGACTGAAGCTTTCTTT. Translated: CASSPEGATEAFF.

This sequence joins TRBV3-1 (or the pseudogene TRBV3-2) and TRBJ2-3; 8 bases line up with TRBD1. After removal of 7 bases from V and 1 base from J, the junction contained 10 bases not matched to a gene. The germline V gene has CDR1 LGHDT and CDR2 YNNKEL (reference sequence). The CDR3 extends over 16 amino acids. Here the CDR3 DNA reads TGTGCCAGCACCCCGGGACCGGGACAGGGCACAGATACGCAGTATTTT. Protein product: CASTPGPGQGTDTQYF.

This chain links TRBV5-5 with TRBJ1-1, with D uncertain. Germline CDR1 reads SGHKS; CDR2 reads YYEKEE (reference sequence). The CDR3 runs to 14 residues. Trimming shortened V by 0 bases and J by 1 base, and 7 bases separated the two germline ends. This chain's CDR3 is CASSLDSPNTEAFF. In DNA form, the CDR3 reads TGTGCCAGCAGCTTGGACAGCCCGAACACTGAAGCTTTCTTT.

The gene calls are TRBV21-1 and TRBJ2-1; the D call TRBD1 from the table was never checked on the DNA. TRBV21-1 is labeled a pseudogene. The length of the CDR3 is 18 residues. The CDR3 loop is CASSKDGGREGQYNEQFF. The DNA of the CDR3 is TGTGCCAGCAGCAAAGATGGTGGAAGGGAAGGACAGTACAATGAGCAGTTCTTC.

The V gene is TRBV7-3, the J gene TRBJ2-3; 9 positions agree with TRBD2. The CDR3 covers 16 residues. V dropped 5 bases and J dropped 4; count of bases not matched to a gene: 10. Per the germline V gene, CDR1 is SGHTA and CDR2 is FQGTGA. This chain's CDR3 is CASSPRGRGGADTQYF. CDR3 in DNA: TGTGCCAGCAGCCCCCGGGGGCGGGGGGGCGCAGATACGCAGTATTTT. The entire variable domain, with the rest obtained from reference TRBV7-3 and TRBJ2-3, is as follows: GAGVSQTPSNKVTEKGKYVELRCDPISGHTALYWYRQSLGQGPEFLIYFQGTGAADDSGLPNDRFFAVRPEGSVSTLKIQRTERGDSAVYLCASSPRGRGGADTQYFGPGTRLTVL.

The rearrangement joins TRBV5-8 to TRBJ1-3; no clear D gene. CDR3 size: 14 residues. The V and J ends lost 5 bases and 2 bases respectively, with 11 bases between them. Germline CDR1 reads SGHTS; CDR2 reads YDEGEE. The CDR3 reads CASSPGLAGNTIYF. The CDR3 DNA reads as TGTGCCAGCAGTCCAGGACTCGCTGGAAACACCATATATTTT. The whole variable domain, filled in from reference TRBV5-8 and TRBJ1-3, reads EAGVTQSPTHLIKTRGQQATLRCSPISGHTSVYWYQQALGLGLQFLLWYDEGEERNRGNFPPRFSGRQFPNYSSELNVNALELEDSALYLCASSPGLAGNTIYFGEGSWLTVV.

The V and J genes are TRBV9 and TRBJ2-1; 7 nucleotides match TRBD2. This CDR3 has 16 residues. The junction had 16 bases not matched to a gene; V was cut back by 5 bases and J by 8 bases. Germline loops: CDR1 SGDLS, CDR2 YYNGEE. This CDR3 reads CASSTTGTTPADEQFF. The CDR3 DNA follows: TGTGCCAGCAGTACCACCGGGACTACCCCTGCAGATGAGCAGTTCTTC.

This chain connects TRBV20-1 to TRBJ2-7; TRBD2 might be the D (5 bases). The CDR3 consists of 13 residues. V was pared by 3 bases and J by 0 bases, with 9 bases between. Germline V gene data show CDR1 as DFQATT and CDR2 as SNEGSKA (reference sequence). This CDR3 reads CSASRGSSYEQYF. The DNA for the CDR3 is TGCAGTGCTAGTCGGGGATCCTCCTACGAGCAGTACTTC.

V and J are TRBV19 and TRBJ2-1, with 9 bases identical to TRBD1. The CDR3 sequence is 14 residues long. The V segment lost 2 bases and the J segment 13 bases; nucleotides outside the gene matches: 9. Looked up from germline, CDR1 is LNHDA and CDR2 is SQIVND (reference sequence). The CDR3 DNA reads TGTGCCAGTAGTATATCCCGGGACAGGGTCACACAGTTCTTC. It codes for CASSISRDRVTQFF.

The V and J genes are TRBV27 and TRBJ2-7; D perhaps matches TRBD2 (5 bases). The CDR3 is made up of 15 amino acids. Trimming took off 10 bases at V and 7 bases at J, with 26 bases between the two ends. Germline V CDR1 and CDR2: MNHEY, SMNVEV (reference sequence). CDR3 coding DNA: TGTGCCACCAACAGTTTAGGTGCCCGAGGGAGAGAGCAGTACTTC. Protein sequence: CATNSLGARGREQYF.

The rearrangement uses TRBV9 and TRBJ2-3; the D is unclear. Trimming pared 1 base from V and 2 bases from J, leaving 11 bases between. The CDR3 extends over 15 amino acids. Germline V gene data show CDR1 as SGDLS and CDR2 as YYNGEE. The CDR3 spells CASSVLSQATDTQYF. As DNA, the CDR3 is TGTGCCAGCAGCGTATTATCCCAGGCCACAGATACGCAGTATTTT.

The CDR3 region is CASRLGNGPYEQYF. The CDR3 DNA sequence: TGTGCCAGCAGACTAGGTAACGGGCCCTACGAGCAGTACTTC. The chain couples TRBV7-2 to TRBJ2-7; TRBD2 is a possible D gene (5 bases). The V and J ends lost 6 bases and 2 bases respectively, with 14 bases between them. This CDR3 has 14 amino acids. Germline V gene sequence: CDR1 SGHTA, CDR2 FQGNSA.

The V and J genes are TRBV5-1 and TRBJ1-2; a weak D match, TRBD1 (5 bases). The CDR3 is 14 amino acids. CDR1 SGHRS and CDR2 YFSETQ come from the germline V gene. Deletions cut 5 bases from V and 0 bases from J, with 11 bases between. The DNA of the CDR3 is TGCGCCAGCAGTTTCGGGGGAGCTAACTATGGCTACACCTTC. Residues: CASSFGGANYGYTF.

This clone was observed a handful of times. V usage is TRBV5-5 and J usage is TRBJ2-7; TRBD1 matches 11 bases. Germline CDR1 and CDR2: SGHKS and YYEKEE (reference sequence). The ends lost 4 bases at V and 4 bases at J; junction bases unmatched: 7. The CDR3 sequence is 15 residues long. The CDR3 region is CASSTGTGGQYEQYF. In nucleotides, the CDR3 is TGTGCCAGCAGCACCGGGACAGGGGGGCAGTACGAGCAGTACTTC.

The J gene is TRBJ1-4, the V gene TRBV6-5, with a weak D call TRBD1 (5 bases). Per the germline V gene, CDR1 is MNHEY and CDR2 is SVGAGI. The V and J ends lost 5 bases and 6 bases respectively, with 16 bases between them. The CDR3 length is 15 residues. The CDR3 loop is CASSTAQGRDEKLFF. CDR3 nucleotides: TGTGCCAGCAGTACCGCGCAGGGTAGGGATGAAAAACTGTTTTTT.

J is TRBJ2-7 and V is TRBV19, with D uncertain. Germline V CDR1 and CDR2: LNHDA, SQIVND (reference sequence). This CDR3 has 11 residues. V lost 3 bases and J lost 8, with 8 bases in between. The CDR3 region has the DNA TGTGCCAGTAGTATCAACAGTAAGCAGTACTTC. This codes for CASSINSKQYF.

The CDR3 is CASSPDNPISGNTIYF. The CDR3 DNA sequence: TGCGCCAGCAGCCCAGACAATCCCATCTCTGGAAACACCATATATTTT. The rearrangement links TRBV5-1 to TRBJ1-3; D unresolved. Deletions cut 4 bases from V and 0 bases from J, with 14 bases between. Germline values: CDR1 SGHRS, CDR2 YFSETQ. The CDR3 is 16 amino acids.

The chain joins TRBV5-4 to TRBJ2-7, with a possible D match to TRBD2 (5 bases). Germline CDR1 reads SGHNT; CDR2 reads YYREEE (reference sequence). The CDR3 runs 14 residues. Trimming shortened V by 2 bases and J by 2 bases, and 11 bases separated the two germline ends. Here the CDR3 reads CASSFWESAYEQYF. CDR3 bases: TGTGCCAGCAGCTTTTGGGAGAGCGCCTACGAGCAGTACTTC.